The 21 T cell receptor beta chains presented below share a single source sample, sequenced in a study of cytomegalovirus exposure and HLA in healthy donors. This PCR relied on a set of 60 Vbeta primers and 13 Jbeta primers. Repertoires were generated with immunoSEQ multiplex PCR, while TCRdb's copy carries only in-frame clones and drops some. The sample shows approximately 40,000 clones, approximately 82% of them seen only once. The sequencing sample was made of PBMCs. The receptor source for this set is a young woman in good health and CMV-seropositive.

The gene calls are TRBV7-8 and TRBJ2-4, with D possibly being TRBD2 (5 bases). CDR1 is SGHVS, CDR2 FQNEAQ, per germline. This CDR3 contains 14 residues. V shed 0 bases and J shed 6 bases, with 9 bases lying between them. CDR3 DNA: TGTGCCAGCAGCTTAGCTAGCGCGGGAAACATTCAGTACTTC. Protein: CASSLASAGNIQYF.

The chain uses TRBV6-5 and TRBJ2-2; TRBD1 is a possible D gene (6 bases). The V gene's germline CDR1 is MNHEY and CDR2 SVGAGI. The CDR3 is 14 residues long. Trimming removed 6 bases from V and 6 bases from J, with 14 bases in between. The CDR3 spells CASSLAQGSGELFF. CDR3 coding DNA: TGTGCCAGCAGCCTGGCCCAGGGGTCCGGGGAGCTGTTTTTT.

Turning to this clone: One junction end does not reproduce the germline sequence, and a read error may be involved. The rearrangement links TRBV7-9 to TRBJ1-4; possibly TRBD1 for D (5 bases). The CDR3 loop spans 12 amino acids. Looked up from germline, CDR1 is SEHNR and CDR2 is FQNEAQ (reference sequence). As DNA, the CDR3 is TGTGCCAGCAGCTTAGGGCACATGGACACCCTCTTT. Its protein is CASSLGHMDTLF.

The J gene is TRBJ2-3, the V gene TRBV9, with TRBD2 matching over 14 bases. Germline V gives CDR1 SGDLS, CDR2 YYNGEE. V trimming: 3 bases; J trimming: 6 bases; junction bases outside the gene matches: 3. The CDR3 length is 15 residues. The CDR3, as DNA: TGTGCCAGCAGCGGACTAGCGGGGGGGCCGGATACGCAGTATTTT. The encoded protein is CASSGLAGGPDTQYF.

This clone was picked up one time. V usage is TRBV28 and J usage is TRBJ1-3; D gene uncertain. The CDR3 consists of 12 residues. In germline, CDR1 is MDHEN, CDR2 SYDVKM. V was cut by 9 bases and J by 4 bases, with 10 bases left in between. In DNA form, the CDR3 reads TGTGCCAGTGAATCGGGGGGAAACACCATATATTTT. The encoded protein is CASESGGNTIYF.

This rearrangement joins TRBV7-2 to TRBJ2-1; 9 positions agree with TRBD2. V was pared by 7 bases and J by 5 bases, with 6 bases of the junction left unmatched. Germline-derived CDR1 and CDR2 are SGHTA and FQGNSA. CDR3 size: 14 residues. The CDR3 loop is CASKTSGSNNEQFF. In DNA, the CDR3 is TGTGCCAGCAAGACTAGCGGAAGTAACAATGAGCAGTTCTTC.

The V call is TRBV5-1, the J call TRBJ2-5; 9 positions match TRBD2. The germline gives CDR1 SGHRS, CDR2 YFSETQ. V shed 2 bases and J 9 bases; nucleotides not matched to a gene: 17. The CDR3 spans 17 residues. CDR3 sequence reads: CASSFHPAGGSGEAQYF. DNA of the CDR3: TGCGCCAGCAGCTTTCATCCAGCGGGAGGCTCGGGGGAGGCCCAGTACTTC.

This clone appeared a few times. This sequence joins TRBV28 and TRBJ2-5; D not resolved. The end of the DNA fits TRBJ2-7 better, so the J call may be wrong. Germline lookup yields CDR1 MDHEN and CDR2 SYDVKM. This CDR3 contains 12 residues. The CDR3 protein is CASTNDWYEQYF. In nucleotides, the CDR3 is TGTGCCAGCACCAACGACTGGTACGAGCAGTACTTC.

The chain recombines TRBV27 with TRBJ2-2, with D unresolved. The germline V gene has CDR1 MNHEY and CDR2 SMNVEV (reference sequence). V lost 6 bases to trimming and J lost 7 bases, with 6 bases between them. The CDR3 has 11 amino acids. This chain's CDR3 is CASSLYGELFF. CDR3 in DNA: TGTGCCAGCAGCTTGTACGGGGAGCTGTTTTTT.

The gene calls are TRBV5-8 and TRBJ2-3; 10 nucleotides align to TRBD2. This CDR3 is built from 16 residues. Trimming at V came to 5 bases and at J to 1 base, leaving 7 bases not matched to a gene. The germline V gene encodes CDR1 SGHTS and CDR2 YDEGEE. The CDR3 region is CASRPLAGGRTDTQYF. The DNA for the CDR3 is TGTGCCAGCAGACCCTTAGCGGGGGGCCGCACAGATACGCAGTATTTT.

The chain carries TRBV16 and TRBJ2-5; D is unresolved. The CDR3 is made up of 15 amino acids. Germline loops: CDR1 KGHSY, CDR2 FQNENV. Trimming stripped 5 bases from V and 2 bases from J, with 15 bases between. CDR3 in amino acids: CASSENGRMQETQYF. The CDR3 nucleotides read TGTGCCAGCAGCGAAAATGGGCGCATGCAAGAGACCCAGTACTTC. Together with reference TRBV16 and TRBJ2-5, the CDR3 gives the full variable domain: GEEVAQTPKHLVRGEGQKAKLYCAPIKGHSYVFWYQQVLKNEFKFLISFQNENVFDETGMPKERFSAKCLPNSPCSLEIQATKLEDSAVYFCASSENGRMQETQYFGPGTRLLVL.

The rearrangement uses TRBV9 and TRBJ2-5; D is unclear. The CDR3 totals 14 residues. Trimming left V 1 base short and J 2 bases short, with 9 bases between. Germline V gives CDR1 SGDLS, CDR2 YYNGEE. Here the CDR3 reads CASSVNKMQETQYF. The CDR3 region has the DNA TGTGCCAGCAGCGTAAACAAGATGCAAGAGACCCAGTACTTC.

The chain is built from TRBV19 and TRBJ1-5; 8 bases map to TRBD1. This CDR3 comprises 16 residues. V dropped 6 bases and J dropped 7; count of bases not matched to a gene: 14. Germline CDR1 reads LNHDA; CDR2 reads SQIVND (reference sequence). The DNA for the CDR3 is TGTGCCAGTAGCCTCACGGGGGGCAGGGGGCGGCAGCCCCAGCATTTT. It codes for CASSLTGGRGRQPQHF.

The rearrangement joins TRBV11-2 to TRBJ2-3; D perhaps matches TRBD1 (5 bases). This CDR3 spans 12 amino acids. The V gene's germline CDR1 is SGHAT and CDR2 FQNNGV. V was cut by 3 bases and J by 5 bases, with 6 bases left in between. This CDR3 is CASSFRVDTQYF. In DNA, the CDR3 is TGTGCCAGCAGCTTCAGGGTAGATACGCAGTATTTT.

The chain recombines TRBV4-3 with TRBJ2-7; D may be TRBD1 (8 bases). V lost 3 bases to trimming and J lost 4 bases, with 19 bases between them. This CDR3 spans 16 amino acids. CDR1 is LGHNA and CDR2 is YSLEER in the germline V gene. The CDR3 is CASSQGGQGAGYEQYF. CDR3 DNA sequence: TGCGCCAGCAGCCAGGGGGGGCAGGGGGCAGGGTACGAGCAGTACTTC.

The rearrangement joins TRBV6-6 to TRBJ1-1; the match to TRBD1 covers 8 bases. Unmatched junction bases numbered 10, after V lost 5 bases and J lost 5 bases. CDR1 is MNHNY and CDR2 is SVGAGI in the germline V gene (reference sequence). The CDR3 is made up of 15 amino acids. CDR3 DNA sequence: TGTGCCAGCAGTCGCACAAGAGACAGGGGAACTGAAGCTTTCTTT. It is translated as CASSRTRDRGTEAFF.

This chain connects TRBV28 to TRBJ1-1, with unresolved D. The V end was cut by 9 bases, the J end by 4 bases, with 18 bases between. The germline CDR1 and CDR2 sequences are MDHEN and SYDVKM. The CDR3 covers 14 residues. The CDR3 loop is CASRPERASTEAFF. Written as DNA, the CDR3 is TGTGCCAGTCGACCTGAGCGGGCCAGCACTGAAGCTTTCTTT. Supplemented by reference TRBV28 and TRBJ1-1, the full variable domain reads DVKVTQSSRYLVKRTGEKVFLECVQDMDHENMFWYRQDPGLGLRLIYFSYDVKMKEKGDIPEGYSVSREKKERFSLILESASTNQTSMYLCASRPERASTEAFFGQGTRLTVV.

This clone showed up just once. The J gene is TRBJ2-3, the V gene TRBV9; D perhaps matches TRBD2 (7 bases). The V end lost 0 bases, the J end lost 4 bases, and 18 bases lay between the germline ends. This CDR3 has 17 residues. Germline CDR1 SGDLS, CDR2 YYNGEE. The CDR3, as DNA: TGTGCCAGCAGCGTAGGAGGGACGGGGGGCGGATCAGATACGCAGTATTTT. As protein: CASSVGGTGGGSDTQYF.

CDR3 DNA sequence: TGTGCCAGTAGTATGTCGGGGGCAACTAATGAAAAACTGTTTTTT. Protein: CASSMSGATNEKLFF. V and J are TRBV19 and TRBJ1-4; D is perhaps TRBD1 (5 bases). Germline-derived CDR1 and CDR2 are LNHDA and SQIVND (reference sequence). The CDR3 covers 15 residues. V lost 3 bases and J 0 bases, leaving 8 bases between the germline ends.

The V gene is TRBV27, the J gene TRBJ2-7; 7 bases map to TRBD2. The CDR3 has 14 amino acids. Germline trimming cut 5 bases from V and 4 bases from J; bases unmatched to any gene: 8. Germline V gene data show CDR1 as MNHEY and CDR2 as SMNVEV (reference sequence). The CDR3 sequence: CASSLTGGSYEQYF. The CDR3 DNA sequence: TGTGCCAGCAGTCTCACCGGGGGGTCGTACGAGCAGTACTTC.

The chain carries TRBV30 and TRBJ1-6; D is uncertain. Germline V CDR1 and CDR2: GTSNPN, SVGIG (reference sequence). There are 14 residues in the CDR3. The CDR3 loop is CASIGRVPNSPLHF. The CDR3 bases are TGTGCTTCCATCGGGAGGGTCCCTAATTCACCCCTCCACTTT.